This TCR beta chain was identified in a study of blood T cells in healthy people across ages. The junction had 10 bases not matched to a gene; V was cut back by 6 bases and J by 3 bases. The CDR3 contains 16 residues. Primers used in a second PCR of about 7 to 11 cycles were a sample-barcoded 5' primer and a J-beta primer mix. TCRdb analysed the 5' RACE reads with MiXCR anew, one entry per CDR3 protein. The sample carries fewer than 700,000 distinct CDR3 sequences, 40% to 50% recorded once. This clonotype was seen only once. The specimen was blood. V and J are TRBV12-3 or TRBV12-4 and TRBJ1-4; 7 nucleotides align to TRBD1. This TCR was sampled from a man older than 75 in good health. Here the CDR3 DNA reads TGTGCCAGCAGCTCAAGGAGGGGGCGCGCTAATGAAAAACTGTTTTTT. This gives the protein CASSSRRGRANEKLFF.